This TCR beta chain was sequenced for a study of early T cells in non-severe SARS-CoV-2 infection. This clonotype has at least ten counts. Germline lookup yields CDR1 MNHEY and CDR2 SVGEGT. The CDR3 runs 15 residues. V trimming: 5 bases; J trimming: 1 base; junction bases outside the gene matches: 4. Unique molecular identifier tags were affixed to discrete cDNA molecules. From the 5' RACE reads, TCRdb called clonotypes with MiXCR, one entry per CDR3 protein. The sample holds about 100,000 distinct CDR3 sequences; approximately 13% are singletons and the top ten take approximately 2.4%. The clonotype was recovered from an adult who was a healthcare worker with PCR-confirmed SARS-CoV-2 infection or an uninfected control (not recorded which). The sample consisted of whole blood. The chain has TRBV6-2 or TRBV6-3 and TRBJ1-1; TRBD1 matches at 10 bases. The CDR3 sequence: CASSRWTGGNTEAFF. CDR3 DNA sequence: TGTGCCAGCAGTCGCTGGACAGGGGGGAACACTGAAGCTTTCTTT.